This T cell receptor (beta chain) was sequenced in a study of blood T cells in healthy people across ages. It was with a sample-barcoded 5' primer and a J-beta primer mix that a second PCR of roughly 7 to 12 cycles was run. MiXCR was run by TCRdb on the 5' RACE reads, yielding one entry per CDR3 protein. This sample yields 800,000 to 950,000 distinct CDR3 sequences, of which about 29% are seen a single time; roughly 10% belongs to the top ten. Overall study findings and caveats: Among long-lived donors, naive CD4+ cells were more numerous and diversity higher than in aged donors.

The V and J ends lost 5 bases and 7 bases respectively, with 12 bases between them. The V gene's germline CDR1 is SGHVS and CDR2 FNYEAQ. The CDR3 contains 13 residues. This clonotype was seen ten or more times. Its antigen is unknown. These same records also appear under a second study, on T cells of mothers and their children. That report notes: More than five children and their three healthy Caucasian mothers were the donors. All extracted RNA went into cDNA synthesis, approximately 1.4 ug per 15 ul.

Sequencing was performed on blood. The chain carries TRBV7-6 and TRBJ2-1; D is unclear. This receptor was identified in a woman in her forties in good health. This CDR3 reads CASSVGIGNEQFF. The CDR3 bases are TGTGCCAGCAGCGTAGGGATTGGGAATGAGCAGTTCTTC.